A single sample is the source of the 31 T cell receptor beta chains below, sequenced in a study of cytomegalovirus exposure and HLA in healthy donors. With 60 Vbeta and 13 Jbeta primers, the PCR was carried out. This table comes from immunoSEQ multiplex PCR, and its TCRdb copy is limited to in-frame clones, with some not included. This sample yields about 200,000 clones, of which roughly four fifths are seen a single time; approximately 2% belongs to the top ten. The sample comprised PBMCs. The origin of the receptors is a woman in her twenties or thirties in good health and CMV-seropositive.

This chain connects TRBV27 to TRBJ1-1, with a possible D match to TRBD1 (5 bases). Trimming shortened V by 6 bases and J by 1 base, and 9 bases separated the two germline ends. Germline assignment: CDR1 MNHEY and CDR2 SMNVEV (reference sequence). CDR3 length: 13 amino acids. CDR3 bases: TGTGCCAGCAGACTCAGGGAGAACACTGAAGCTTTCTTT. Amino acids: CASRLRENTEAFF.

V gene TRBV5-6 combines with J gene TRBJ2-2; 10 bases align to TRBD2. This CDR3 is 16 amino acids long. The V gene end was trimmed by 2 bases and the J gene end by 1 base; junction bases not matched to a gene: 2. Per germline, CDR1 SGHDT and CDR2 YYEEEE. CDR3 residues: CASSLGLAENTGELFF. The DNA of the CDR3 is TGTGCCAGCAGCTTAGGACTAGCGGAGAACACCGGGGAGCTGTTTTTT.

The rearrangement joins TRBV18 to TRBJ1-1; a possible D gene is TRBD1 (6 bases). Germline assignment: CDR1 KGHSH and CDR2 LQKENI. Trimming pared 6 bases from V and 4 bases from J, leaving 15 bases between. CDR3 length: 14 amino acids. The CDR3: CASSDSWGGTEAFF. The DNA of the CDR3 is TGTGCCAGCTCGGACAGTTGGGGGGGCACTGAAGCTTTCTTT.

The chain carries TRBV2 and TRBJ2-7; 7 nucleotides line up with TRBD1. The CDR3 is 11 amino acids. Per the germline V gene, CDR1 is SNHLY and CDR2 is FYNNEI. Germline trimming cut 6 bases from V and 8 bases from J; bases unmatched to any gene: 4. The CDR3 sequence: CASSVDRQQYF. The CDR3 DNA follows: TGTGCCAGCAGCGTGGACAGGCAGCAGTACTTC.

This clone was counted only a few times. This chain connects TRBV15 to TRBJ2-6, with D possibly being TRBD1 (5 bases). V dropped 1 base and J dropped 4 bases, with 11 bases sitting between them. The CDR3 covers 16 residues. Germline CDR1 is LNHNV and CDR2 is YYDKDF (reference sequence). CDR3 sequence: CATSRGQGSGANVLTF. DNA for the CDR3: TGTGCCACCAGCAGAGGGCAGGGTTCCGGGGCCAACGTCCTGACTTTC.

The J gene is TRBJ1-2, the V gene TRBV19; D gene uncertain. The CDR3 extends over 13 amino acids. Germline CDR1 is LNHDA and CDR2 is SQIVND (reference sequence). Between the trimmed V and J ends, which lost 5 bases and 6 bases, there was a span of 13 bases. Written as DNA, the CDR3 is TGTGCCAGTAGTCTCGAGATACCGAATGGCTACACCTTC. Translated: CASSLEIPNGYTF. Full variable domain (outside the CDR3, taken from reference TRBV19 and TRBJ1-2): DGGITQSPKYLFRKEGQNVTLSCEQNLNHDAMYWYRQDPGQGLRLIYYSQIVNDFQKGDIAEGYSVSREKKESFPLTVTSAQKNPTAFYLCASSLEIPNGYTFGSGTRLTVV.

The CDR3 spells CASSMLSSGVSYNEQFF. In nucleotides, the CDR3 is TGCGCCAGCAGCATGCTGTCTAGCGGGGTCTCCTACAATGAGCAGTTCTTC. The chain employs TRBV5-1 and TRBJ2-1; 9 bases are shared with TRBD2. Germline V gives CDR1 SGHRS, CDR2 YFSETQ. This CDR3 is 17 amino acids long. V was clipped by 4 bases and J by 0 bases; unmatched bases: 8.

The chain recombines TRBV4-3 with TRBJ1-5; 8 positions match TRBD1. The germline V gene has CDR1 LGHNA and CDR2 YSLEER. The CDR3 spans 13 residues. Trimming at V came to 2 bases and at J to 7 bases, leaving 1 base not matched to a gene. CDR3 nucleotide sequence: TGCGCCAGCAGCCAATACAGGGGGCAGCCCCAGCATTTT. Protein: CASSQYRGQPQHF.

This chain connects TRBV7-9 to TRBJ2-4, with D possibly being TRBD1 (5 bases). Germline V lookup: CDR1 SEHNR, CDR2 FQNEAQ (reference sequence). The V end was cut by 1 base, the J end by 3 bases, with 13 bases between. The CDR3 totals 16 residues. CDR3 residues: CASSLVVSQGKNIQYF. CDR3 bases: TGTGCCAGCAGCTTAGTAGTTAGTCAGGGCAAAAACATTCAGTACTTC.

The J gene is TRBJ2-5, the V gene TRBV28; 15 bases are a match to TRBD2. CDR3 length: 18 amino acids. Germline trimming cut 5 bases from V and 5 bases from J; bases unmatched to any gene: 12. Germline CDR1 MDHEN, CDR2 SYDVKM. The CDR3 loop reads CASSPRWGLAGGGETQYF. CDR3 sequence (DNA): TGTGCCAGCAGTCCGCGGTGGGGACTAGCGGGGGGTGGGGAGACCCAGTACTTC.

This chain joins TRBV7-8 and TRBJ2-5, with 9 bases fitting TRBD2. This CDR3 comprises 14 residues. In germline, CDR1 is SGHVS, CDR2 FQNEAQ. With 5 bases clipped from V and 5 bases from J, the junction kept 6 bases outside the gene matches. CDR3 DNA sequence: TGTGCCAGCAGCCGCGGGGGGGCCCGGGAGACCCAGTACTTC. Amino acids: CASSRGGARETQYF. The full variable domain, its missing parts supplied by reference TRBV7-8 and TRBJ2-5, is GAGVSQSPRYKVAKRGQDVALRCDPISGHVSLFWYQQALGQGPEFLTYFQNEAQLDKSGLPSDRFFAERPEGSVSTLKIQRTQQEDSAVYLCASSRGGARETQYFGPGTRLLVL.

The J gene is TRBJ2-5, the V gene TRBV2; 7 nucleotides align to TRBD1. J lost 5 bases, V lost 5 bases, and 5 bases had no gene match. The CDR3 is 13 amino acids. Germline CDR1 SNHLY, CDR2 FYNNEI. The CDR3 is CASSPQGFETQYF. DNA for the CDR3: TGTGCCAGCAGTCCACAGGGGTTTGAGACCCAGTACTTC.

CDR3 amino acids: CATIRRAGGDTEAFF. The CDR3 region has the DNA TGTGCCACCATCCGCCGGGCAGGCGGGGACACTGAAGCTTTCTTT. V is TRBV5-6 and J is TRBJ1-1, with no clear D. V was cut by 9 bases and J by 3 bases, with 21 bases left in between. The CDR3 is made up of 15 amino acids. CDR1 is SGHDT and CDR2 is YYEEEE in the germline V gene.

The chain combines TRBV6-4 with TRBJ2-2; TRBD1 matches at 10 bases. The CDR3 runs 16 residues. The V gene's germline CDR1 is MRHNA and CDR2 SNTAGT. The ends lost 3 bases at V and 6 bases at J; junction bases unmatched: 7. The CDR3 DNA is TGTGCCAGCAGTGATTCCGGGACAGGGGAGTCCGGGGAGCTGTTTTTT. Its translation: CASSDSGTGESGELFF.

V is TRBV15 and J is TRBJ2-3; weak D call: TRBD2 (5 bases). Trimming stripped 2 bases from V and 6 bases from J, with 15 bases between. Germline CDR1 and CDR2: LNHNV and YYDKDF (reference sequence). This CDR3 region has 15 residues. The CDR3 DNA reads TGTGCCACCAGCAGACGTACGCGGACTGGGGATACGCAGTATTTT. Amino acids: CATSRRTRTGDTQYF.

The chain is built from TRBV7-6 and TRBJ2-5, with 8 nucleotides matching TRBD1. V lost 6 bases, J lost 1 base, and 4 bases stayed unmatched. This CDR3 has 14 amino acids. Germline lookup yields CDR1 SGHVS and CDR2 FNYEAQ. CDR3 sequence reads: CASRSTGAQETQYF. CDR3 DNA sequence: TGTGCCAGCAGGTCGACAGGGGCCCAAGAGACCCAGTACTTC.

The chain joins TRBV4-1 to TRBJ2-5; D is perhaps TRBD2 (5 bases). The ends were cut back, 3 bases at V and 1 base at J, with 9 bases in the middle. Germline assignment: CDR1 MGHRA and CDR2 YSYEKL. This CDR3 is 14 amino acids long. CDR3 DNA sequence: TGCGCCAGCAGCCAGGGAGCAGGCCAAGAGACCCAGTACTTC. Translation: CASSQGAGQETQYF.

The chain is built from TRBV6-1 and TRBJ1-5, with 8 positions matching TRBD1. The length of the CDR3 is 16 residues. CDR1 is MNHNS and CDR2 is SASEGT in the germline V gene. Losses at the gene ends were 0 bases for V and 5 bases for J; bases not matched to a gene: 6. CDR3 nucleotides: TGTGCCAGCAGTGAAGCATGGGCAGGGGGCGATCAGCCCCAGCATTTT. Its translation is CASSEAWAGGDQPQHF.

As DNA, the CDR3 is TGTGCCAGTAGTATTCGAGGGGGCGAGTGGTGGGAGACCCAGTACTTC. Amino acid sequence: CASSIRGGEWWETQYF. The chain uses TRBV19 and TRBJ2-5; TRBD1 matches 7 bases. The junction had 12 bases not matched to a gene; V was cut back by 3 bases and J by 5 bases. CDR3 length equals 16 residues. Germline CDR1 reads LNHDA; CDR2 reads SQIVND (reference sequence).

V and J are TRBV5-1 and TRBJ2-1, with TRBD2 matching 9 bases. The CDR3 has 16 amino acids. V lost 3 bases and J lost 3; bases outside the gene matches: 7. Germline V gene data show CDR1 as SGHRS and CDR2 as YFSETQ. The CDR3 protein is CASSSIQAGGYNEQFF. The DNA for the CDR3 is TGCGCCAGCAGCTCCATCCAAGCGGGAGGCTACAATGAGCAGTTCTTC.

This chain connects TRBV5-4 to TRBJ2-1; 9 positions match TRBD2. With V trimmed by 3 bases and J by 4 bases, 11 bases remained unmatched. This CDR3 has 17 amino acids. Looked up from germline, CDR1 is SGHNT and CDR2 is YYREEE (reference sequence). The CDR3 protein is CASSWGVAGVYYNEQFF. CDR3 DNA sequence: TGTGCCAGCAGCTGGGGGGTAGCGGGGGTGTATTACAATGAGCAGTTCTTC.

The rearrangement uses TRBV7-2 and TRBJ2-4; 9 positions agree with TRBD2. The CDR3 length is 16 residues. Unmatched junction bases numbered 3, after V lost 1 base and J lost 2 bases. Per the germline V gene, CDR1 is SGHTA and CDR2 is FQGNSA. CDR3 in amino acids: CASSLVASGTKNIQYF. The CDR3 DNA sequence: TGTGCCAGCAGCTTAGTGGCTAGCGGGACCAAAAACATTCAGTACTTC.

The V gene is TRBV28, the J gene TRBJ2-7, with D maybe TRBD2 (6 bases). The ends were cut back, 10 bases at V and 0 bases at J, with 16 bases in the middle. Per the germline V gene, CDR1 is MDHEN and CDR2 is SYDVKM. The CDR3 spans 14 residues. This CDR3 reads CATVTGTLSYEQYF. CDR3 nucleotide sequence: TGTGCCACCGTAACCGGGACTCTCTCCTACGAGCAGTACTTC.

The CDR3 is CASRTVPGQGNSGANVLTF. The CDR3 nucleotides are TGTGCCAGCAGAACAGTTCCGGGACAGGGGAACTCTGGGGCCAACGTCCTGACTTTC. The rearrangement joins TRBV4-2 to TRBJ2-6; TRBD1 aligns across 10 bases. J lost 0 bases, V lost 6 bases, and 11 bases had no gene match. The CDR3 totals 19 residues. Germline loops: CDR1 LGHNA, CDR2 YNFKEQ.

J is TRBJ2-1 and V is TRBV28; 9 nucleotides align to TRBD2. The CDR3 spans 12 residues. Germline CDR1 and CDR2: MDHEN and SYDVKM. The V and J ends lost 6 bases and 10 bases, in that order; junction bases with no gene match: 4. This chain's CDR3 is CASRTSGREQFF. The CDR3 DNA sequence: TGTGCCAGCAGAACTAGCGGGCGGGAGCAGTTCTTC.

This clone was seen only a few times. The chain combines TRBV7-9 with TRBJ2-7; D perhaps matches TRBD2 (7 bases). The CDR3 sequence is 17 residues long. Trimming left V 2 bases short and J 4 bases short, with 21 bases between. Per germline, CDR1 SEHNR and CDR2 FQNEAQ (reference sequence). CDR3 DNA: TGTGCCAGCAGCTTAATGGACAGCGGGGACTCCTTTTACGAGCAGTACTTC. Amino acids: CASSLMDSGDSFYEQYF.

The chain employs TRBV6-5 and TRBJ1-2, with TRBD1 matching 8 bases. Per germline, CDR1 MNHEY and CDR2 SVGAGI. There are 12 residues in the CDR3. The trim removed 6 bases at V and 9 bases at J, leaving 6 bases unmatched. CDR3 residues: CASSRQGNSYTF. DNA for the CDR3: TGTGCCAGCAGCCGACAGGGGAATAGCTACACCTTC.

The chain recombines TRBV28 with TRBJ1-2; 11 bases are a match to TRBD1. The germline V gene encodes CDR1 MDHEN and CDR2 SYDVKM. CDR3 size: 13 residues. Trimming at V came to 10 bases and at J to 5 bases, leaving 6 bases not matched to a gene. CDR3: CAMGDRGNYGYTF. The CDR3 region has the DNA TGTGCCATGGGGGACAGGGGGAATTATGGCTACACCTTC.

The chain links TRBV10-3 to TRBJ2-7; 8 bases align to TRBD2. V dropped 5 bases and J dropped 0; count of bases not matched to a gene: 6. Germline-derived CDR1 and CDR2 are ENHRY and SYGVKD. CDR3 length: 15 residues. CDR3 in amino acids: CAISTLAGSSYEQYF. The CDR3 DNA follows: TGTGCCATCAGTACCTTAGCGGGGAGCTCCTACGAGCAGTACTTC.

The chain uses TRBV7-9 and TRBJ2-5; D is possibly TRBD1 (6 bases). V was clipped by 5 bases and J by 5 bases, with 15 bases between them. Germline lookup yields CDR1 SEHNR and CDR2 FQNEAQ (reference sequence). The CDR3 runs 14 residues. The CDR3 spells CASSPGGQMETQYF. The DNA for the CDR3 is TGTGCCAGCAGCCCTGGGGGCCAAATGGAGACCCAGTACTTC.

The rearrangement uses TRBV30 and TRBJ2-7; D uncertain. The germline CDR1 and CDR2 sequences are GTSNPN and SVGIG (reference sequence). The CDR3 is 13 residues long. Trimming shortened V by 4 bases and J by 1 base, and 11 bases separated the two germline ends. The CDR3 DNA is TGTGCCTGGAACTCGATGTTGTCCTACGAGCAGTACTTC. Translation gives CAWNSMLSYEQYF. Looking up the rest from reference TRBV30 and TRBJ2-7 gives the full variable domain: SQTIHQWPATLVQPVGSPLSLECTVEGTSNPNLYWYRQAAGRGLQLLFYSVGIGQISSEVPQNLSASRPQDRQFILSSKKLLLSDSGFYLCAWNSMLSYEQYFGPGTRLTVT.